This is a list of T cell receptor beta chains from one sample in a study of CD8 T cells in Susac syndrome. TCRdb independently ran MiXCR on the immunoSEQ multiplex PCR reads; one entry per CDR3 protein. The sample has more than 65,000 distinct CDR3 sequences; 85% to 95% are singletons. Sequenced material: CD8+ T cells from PBMCs. These TCRs come from a human donor in good health. Both conserved end residues are part of each CDR3. D genes are given only for firm matches. The size entry is marked missing in some rows and otherwise reads once, few, many or a size class.

>TRBV12-3/TRBV12-4|TRBJ2-7|NA|NA
TGTGCCAGCAGTCCTTACGGGGGAGGCTACGAGCAGTACTTC
CASSPYGGGYEQYF
>TRBV28|TRBJ2-3|NA|NA
TGTGCCAGCAGTTTCTTCAGGAGCCAAAGGAGTACGCAGTATTTT
CASSFFRSQRSTQYF
>TRBV29-1|TRBJ2-1|NA|NA
TGCAGCGTTGAAGGAGGGCCAGGGGGGGACAATGAGCAGTTCTTC
CSVEGGPGGDNEQFF
>TRBV3-1|TRBJ2-1|NA|TRBD2
TGTTCTAGCGGGGGGGATTACAATGAGCAGTTCTTC
CSSGGDYNEQFF
>TRBV3-1|TRBJ2-7|few|TRBD1
TGTGCCAGCAGCCCCGGACAGGGGTCCTACGAGCAGTACTTC
CASSPGQGSYEQYF
>TRBV13|TRBJ1-2|once|NA
TGTGCCAGCAGCTTATTCCAGGAGACTTATGGCTACACCTTC
CASSLFQETYGYTF
>TRBV7-6|TRBJ2-3|NA|NA
TGTGCCAGCACCCGCGACGCCTACACAGATACGCAGTATTTT
CASTRDAYTDTQYF
>TRBV7-6|TRBJ1-5|NA|TRBD1
TGTGCCAGCAGCCGGACAGGGGAAAGTCAGCCCCAGCATTTT
CASSRTGESQPQHF
>TRBV6-4|TRBJ2-2|NA|NA
TGTGCCAGCAGTGACGACACCGGGGAGCTGTTTTTT
CASSDDTGELFF
>TRBV7-2|TRBJ2-2|once|NA
TGTGCCAGCAGCTTAGCTGGATCTTTCACCGGGGAGCTGTTTTTT
CASSLAGSFTGELFF
>TRBV6-2/TRBV6-3|TRBJ2-2|NA|NA
TGTGCCAGCAGTTCCCTAATGACATCGGGGAACACCGGGGAGCTGTTTTTT
CASSSLMTSGNTGELFF
>TRBV27|TRBJ1-1|NA|NA
TGTGCCAGCAGTCCCCCGGGGCACACTGAAGCTTTCTTT
CASSPPGHTEAFF
>TRBV5-6|TRBJ2-7|NA|NA
TGTGCCAGCAGCTTTTCGGCAGGACCAGAGTACGAGCAGTACTTC
CASSFSAGPEYEQYF
>TRBV28|TRBJ2-1|NA|NA
TGTGCCAGCAGGCCCGGGACTTGGCATGAGCAGTTCTTC
CASRPGTWHEQFF
>TRBV7-4|TRBJ1-4|NA|NA
NA
CASSYRDVRQLMKNCFF
>TRBV28|TRBJ1-3|NA|NA
TGTGCCAGCAGTCCTACGGGCGGCACCATATATTTT
CASSPTGGTIYF
>TRBV20-1|TRBJ1-1|NA|NA
TGCAGTGCTAGCGACAGGCGGGACACTGAAGCTTTCTTT
CSASDRRDTEAFF
>TRBV2|TRBJ1-5|NA|NA
TGTGCCAGCAGTGAAGCGGCCTCGTTGAATCAGCCCCAGCATTTT
CASSEAASLNQPQHF
>TRBV20-1|TRBJ1-4|NA|NA
TGCAGTGCTAGGTGGGCAGCAACTAATGAAAAACTGTTTTTT
CSARWAATNEKLFF
>TRBV9|TRBJ2-6|NA|NA
TGTGCCAGCAGCGTCCTGAATATTCCAGGCTTTGGGGCCAACGTCCTGACTTTC
CASSVLNIPGFGANVLTF
>TRBV6-1|TRBJ1-2|few|NA
TGTGCCAGCAGTCCCGGGGACACCTTCTATGGCTACACCTTC
CASSPGDTFYGYTF
>TRBV29-1|TRBJ1-1|NA|TRBD1
TGCAGCGGGGGACAGGGAAAGAACACTGAAGCTTTCTTT
CSGGQGKNTEAFF
>TRBV13|TRBJ2-5|NA|NA
TGTGCCAGCAGCTTAAGTCCCACGTACCAAGAGACCCAGTACTTC
CASSLSPTYQETQYF
>TRBV24-1|TRBJ2-2|NA|TRBD1
TGTGCCACCAGGGCGGACAGGGGGCGCGGCACCGGGGAGCTGTTTTTT
CATRADRGRGTGELFF
>TRBV28|TRBJ2-4|NA|NA
TGTGCCAGTTTTGGGGGGCGGGGAAACATTCAGTACTTC
CASFGGRGNIQYF
>TRBV5-6|TRBJ2-1|NA|NA
TGTGCCAGCAGGGCGGGCAATGAGCAGTTCTTC
CASRAGNEQFF
>TRBV7-3|TRBJ2-7|NA|TRBD2
TGTGCCAGCAGCTTAACGGGAGGGGCCTACGAGCAGTACTTC
CASSLTGGAYEQYF
>TRBV4-1|TRBJ2-3|NA|NA
TGCGCTCTCAGAAGAGCCCGGGACTTAGATACGCAGTATTTT
CALRRARDLDTQYF
>TRBV5-4|TRBJ2-2|NA|TRBD1
TGTGCCAGCAGCGCCGACAGGGGAAACACCGGGGAGCTGTTTTTT
CASSADRGNTGELFF